Below are 8 T cell receptor beta chains sequenced from a single sample in a study of blood T cell repertoires in COVID-19 (TCRdb year 2020). The library was built by means of the immunoSEQ multiplex PCR assay. TCRdb took this table from immuneACCESS and kept in-frame rearrangements with V and J called. Such tables lack part of the clones; where checked against another copy, unresolved V genes explain under half of the gap, and the rest is unexplained. The sample contains 350,000 to 400,000 clones, roughly nine tenths of them found a single time. The ten largest clones capture around 1% of the sample. Sequenced material: PBMCs or T cells enriched from blood (not recorded which). These receptors originate from a man younger than 35 who had recovered from COVID-19.

The chain recombines TRBV5-4 with TRBJ2-7; D is perhaps TRBD1 (6 bases). The CDR3 is made up of 14 amino acids. Germline CDR1 is SGHNT and CDR2 is YYREEE (reference sequence). V was cut by 4 bases and J by 2 bases, with 13 bases left in between. The CDR3, as DNA: TGTGCCAGCAGCGAAGGGGGTAGCCCCTACGAGCAGTACTTC. Translating gives CASSEGGSPYEQYF.

This chain joins TRBV9 and TRBJ2-7, with 8 nucleotides matching TRBD2. CDR3 length: 17 amino acids. Germline CDR1 reads SGDLS; CDR2 reads YYNGEE. V trimming: 1 base; J trimming: 7 bases; junction bases outside the gene matches: 16. The CDR3 region has the DNA TGTGCCAGCAGCGTACTACCCACGGGGGGGAGGGCGGTTGAGCAGTACTTC. Encoded protein: CASSVLPTGGRAVEQYF.

The CDR3 sequence: CASRIRGLRYGYTF. DNA for the CDR3: TGTGCCAGCAGGATAAGGGGACTGCGGTATGGCTACACCTTC. This chain connects TRBV28 to TRBJ1-2, with D perhaps TRBD1 (5 bases). Germline V gene sequence: CDR1 MDHEN, CDR2 SYDVKM. Deletions cut 6 bases from V and 5 bases from J, with 16 bases between. The CDR3 runs 14 residues.

This rearrangement joins TRBV6-5 to TRBJ2-1; weak D call: TRBD1 (5 bases). Trimming left V 8 bases short and J 0 bases short, with 17 bases between. Germline lookup yields CDR1 MNHEY and CDR2 SVGAGI. The CDR3 has 16 residues. CDR3 sequence reads: CASGSGQTSSYNEQFF. CDR3 nucleotide sequence: TGTGCCAGCGGTTCCGGACAAACGAGCTCCTACAATGAGCAGTTCTTC.

CDR3 loop: CASSLGLTGGDEQYF. The CDR3 DNA is TGTGCCAGCAGCTTAGGGTTAACAGGGGGCGACGAGCAGTACTTC. This rearrangement joins TRBV7-9 to TRBJ2-7, with 9 positions matching TRBD1. V was pared by 1 base and J by 5 bases, with 6 bases of the junction left unmatched. The CDR3 spans 15 residues. The germline V gene has CDR1 SEHNR and CDR2 FQNEAQ (reference sequence).

V and J are TRBV7-3 and TRBJ2-2, with a weak D call TRBD1 (6 bases). The CDR3 consists of 14 residues. Germline V gene sequence: CDR1 SGHTA, CDR2 FQGTGA. V was clipped by 1 base and J by 3 bases, with 6 bases between them. CDR3 coding DNA: TGTGCCAGCAGCTTAAGACAGGACACCGGGGAGCTGTTTTTT. It is translated as CASSLRQDTGELFF.

The chain couples TRBV18 to TRBJ1-3; TRBD1 is a possible D gene (5 bases). CDR1 is KGHSH, CDR2 LQKENI, per germline. Trimming took off 6 bases at V and 0 bases at J, with 15 bases between the two ends. This CDR3 spans 16 amino acids. The CDR3 is CASSPGLLSSGNTIYF. DNA of the CDR3: TGTGCCAGCTCCCCGGGACTTCTGAGCTCTGGAAACACCATATATTTT.

The chain has TRBV3-1 (or the pseudogene TRBV3-2) and TRBJ2-7; tentative D call: TRBD1 (5 bases). The ends were cut back, 0 bases at V and 3 bases at J, with 9 bases in the middle. Germline lookup yields CDR1 LGHDT and CDR2 YNNKEL (reference sequence). CDR3 length: 14 residues. The CDR3, as DNA: TGTGCCAGCAGCCAAGAGGGGCTAAGCTACGAGCAGTACTTC. Translation gives CASSQEGLSYEQYF.